This T cell receptor (beta chain) derives from a study of type 1 regulatory T cells. On the study more broadly: T-allo10 is an in vitro-generated, Tr1-enriched CD4 T cell product specific for alloantigen.

Trimming took off 5 bases at V and 7 bases at J, with 7 bases between the two ends. The CDR3 is 11 amino acids. The germline CDR1 and CDR2 sequences are MDHEN and SYDVKM. Remarks on this clonotype: Its specificity is unknown.

One entry per CDR3 protein results from TCRdb running MiXCR on the reads. The profile shows fewer than 70,000 distinct CDR3 sequences, approximately 64% of them singletons. The V call is TRBV28, the J call TRBJ2-3; no clear D gene. The clonotype was recovered from a human donor in good health. Source material: cultured T cells, either the whole culture or a sorted T cell fraction (not recorded which). Subset: Tr1-enriched cell product generated in vitro against host alloantigens. The chain's CDR3 is CASSTLHTQYF. Written as DNA, the CDR3 is TGTGCCAGCAGTACCCTACATACGCAGTATTTT.